Below, 25 T cell receptor beta chains from the same sample are listed, as sequenced in a study of blood T cell repertoires in COVID-19. The assay was immunoSEQ multiplex PCR, and TCRdb's table has in-frame clones only and misses some. The table shows some 78,000 clones, with 75% to 90% occurring only once. Material: peripheral blood. These TCRs come from a man aged 45-60 years with active or convalescent COVID-19.

This clone came up a few times. This chain links TRBV10-2 with TRBJ2-5; D may be TRBD2 (7 bases). CDR3 length: 13 amino acids. Germline V gene sequence: CDR1 WSHSY, CDR2 SAAADI. V lost 11 bases to trimming and J lost 5 bases, with 18 bases between them. The chain's CDR3 is CASSRGARETQYF. The CDR3, as DNA: TGCGCCTCATCACGGGGGGCGAGGGAGACCCAGTACTTC.

The gene calls are TRBV11-3 and TRBJ2-2; TRBD2 aligns across 8 bases. In germline, CDR1 is SGHNT, CDR2 YENEEA. The junction had 5 bases not matched to a gene; V was cut back by 1 base and J by 7 bases. The CDR3 runs to 15 residues. The CDR3 region has the DNA TGTGCCAGCAGCTTAGCGGGGGGGCCCGACGGGGAGCTGTTTTTT. Protein product: CASSLAGGPDGELFF.

This chain joins TRBV20-1 and TRBJ1-1; no firm D call. The germline V and J ends were trimmed by 4 bases and 5 bases, with 8 bases remaining between them. Germline V CDR1 and CDR2: DFQATT, SNEGSKA (reference sequence). There are 11 residues in the CDR3. The CDR3 protein is CSAIASTEAFF. CDR3 sequence (DNA): TGCAGTGCTATAGCATCGACTGAAGCTTTCTTT.

The chain combines TRBV28 with TRBJ2-4; 8 bases line up with TRBD2. Trimming cost V 6 bases and J 5 bases; bases outside gene matches: 6. The germline V gene encodes CDR1 MDHEN and CDR2 SYDVKM. This CDR3 is 14 amino acids long. The CDR3 protein is CASRTTGGENIQYF. CDR3 nucleotide sequence: TGTGCCAGCAGGACAACCGGGGGGGAAAACATTCAGTACTTC.

This clone was recorded only once. V and J are TRBV25-1 and TRBJ2-7; TRBD1 agrees at 9 bases. CDR3 length: 13 amino acids. The germline V gene encodes CDR1 MGHDK and CDR2 SYGVNS. The junction had 12 bases not matched to a gene; V was cut back by 7 bases and J by 11 bases. The CDR3, as DNA: TGTGCCAGCATCGGACAGGGGCTGTCGAGGGAGTACTTC. Translation gives CASIGQGLSREYF.

The V and J genes are TRBV10-1 and TRBJ2-5; possible D gene TRBD1, 6 bases. Germline V lookup: CDR1 WNHNN, CDR2 SYGVQD (reference sequence). V was clipped by 10 bases and J by 5 bases, with 26 bases between them. This CDR3 is built from 16 residues. CDR3 coding DNA: TGCGCCACCCCAGAGGATGGGACACCCGGTAAGGAGACCCAGTACTTC. Translation gives CATPEDGTPGKETQYF.

V usage is TRBV5-6 and J usage is TRBJ1-4; D unresolved. V was pared by 2 bases and J by 3 bases, with 11 bases between. Germline CDR1 SGHDT, CDR2 YYEEEE. CDR3 size: 15 residues. CDR3 DNA: TGTGCCAGCAGCTTCGGGGTCTCTCCTAATGAAAAACTGTTTTTT. This translates into CASSFGVSPNEKLFF.

The CDR3 DNA reads as TGTGCCAGCAGCGCCGGGACAGGCACAGATACGCAGTATTTT. As protein: CASSAGTGTDTQYF. The rearrangement links TRBV6-6 to TRBJ2-3; 7 bases line up with TRBD1. V was pared by 6 bases and J by 1 base, with 4 bases of the junction left unmatched. Germline CDR1 reads MNHNY; CDR2 reads SVGAGI (reference sequence). This CDR3 is built from 14 residues.

The chain couples TRBV18 to TRBJ1-1; D gene ambiguous. Germline loops: CDR1 KGHSH, CDR2 LQKENI. Trimming removed 2 bases from V and 2 bases from J, with 6 bases in between. The length of the CDR3 is 13 residues. In nucleotides, the CDR3 is TGTGCCAGCTCACCAACAGCAAACACTGAAGCTTTCTTT. Translation gives CASSPTANTEAFF. Together with reference TRBV18 and TRBJ1-1, the CDR3 gives the full variable domain: NAGVMQNPRHLVRRRGQEARLRCSPMKGHSHVYWYRQLPEEGLKFMVYLQKENIIDESGMPKERFSAEFPKEGPSILRIQQVVRGDSAAYFCASSPTANTEAFFGQGTRLTVV.

The chain is built from TRBV9 and TRBJ2-2, with D maybe TRBD1 (6 bases). CDR3 size: 15 residues. The V gene's germline CDR1 is SGDLS and CDR2 YYNGEE. Trimming pared 4 bases from V and 2 bases from J, leaving 12 bases between. This CDR3 reads CASSPTTGNTGELFF. The CDR3 DNA follows: TGTGCCAGCAGCCCCACGACAGGTAACACCGGGGAGCTGTTTTTT.

The V and J genes are TRBV19 and TRBJ1-6, with 9 bases identical to TRBD1. The CDR3 is 15 residues long. With V trimmed by 3 bases and J by 6 bases, 3 bases remained unmatched. Germline V gene sequence: CDR1 LNHDA, CDR2 SQIVND (reference sequence). CDR3 in amino acids: CASSMTGQGNSPLHF. In nucleotides, the CDR3 is TGTGCCAGTAGTATGACGGGACAGGGTAATTCACCCCTCCACTTT.

This chain joins TRBV10-3 and TRBJ2-3, with D possibly TRBD1 on 6 matching bases. CDR1 ENHRY and CDR2 SYGVKD come from the germline V gene. V was shortened by 3 bases and J by 3 bases, with 13 bases between the two germline ends. The CDR3 has 15 amino acids. CDR3 protein: CAISDQGPGTDTQYF. CDR3 bases: TGTGCCATCAGTGATCAGGGGCCGGGTACAGATACGCAGTATTTT.

This chain connects TRBV19 to TRBJ1-4, with TRBD1 identical over 9 bases. CDR3 size: 14 residues. Germline trimming cut 5 bases from V and 7 bases from J; bases unmatched to any gene: 5. The V gene's germline CDR1 is LNHDA and CDR2 SQIVND (reference sequence). The CDR3 DNA sequence: TGTGCCAGTAGTGAAGACAGGGGGATTGAAAAACTGTTTTTT. It codes for CASSEDRGIEKLFF. Using reference TRBV19 and TRBJ1-4 for the parts outside the CDR3, the full variable domain is DGGITQSPKYLFRKEGQNVTLSCEQNLNHDAMYWYRQDPGQGLRLIYYSQIVNDFQKGDIAEGYSVSREKKESFPLTVTSAQKNPTAFYLCASSEDRGIEKLFFGSGTQLSVL.

The rearrangement joins TRBV5-8 to TRBJ2-7; 11 bases map to TRBD2. The CDR3 contains 16 residues. Germline V CDR1 and CDR2: SGHTS, YDEGEE. Unmatched junction bases numbered 13, after V lost 4 bases and J lost 7 bases. The CDR3 spells CASSPAPTSGAGEQYF. CDR3 DNA: TGTGCCAGCAGCCCCGCTCCGACTAGCGGGGCGGGGGAGCAGTACTTC.

This chain links TRBV6-6 with TRBJ2-6, with D maybe TRBD1 (6 bases). V was cut by 5 bases and J by 0 bases, with 17 bases left in between. The CDR3 consists of 18 residues. Germline assignment: CDR1 MNHNY and CDR2 SVGAGI (reference sequence). The CDR3 coding sequence is TGTGCCAGCAGTCGAGGCTTAGGGACAAGCTCTGGGGCCAACGTCCTGACTTTC. This encodes CASSRGLGTSSGANVLTF.

The rearrangement joins TRBV2 to TRBJ2-3, with 9 bases identical to TRBD1. Germline V CDR1 and CDR2: SNHLY, FYNNEI. V trimming: 6 bases; J trimming: 5 bases; junction bases outside the gene matches: 6. CDR3 length: 14 amino acids. Written as DNA, the CDR3 is TGTGCCAGCAGGACCCCGACAGGGGGAGATACGCAGTATTTT. It is translated as CASRTPTGGDTQYF.

V and J are TRBV30 and TRBJ2-2, with 11 nucleotides matching TRBD2. Germline values: CDR1 GTSNPN, CDR2 SVGIG (reference sequence). The CDR3 runs to 14 residues. The V gene end was trimmed by 5 bases and the J gene end by 7 bases; junction bases not matched to a gene: 6. CDR3 loop: CAWAGTSGIGELFF. The CDR3 nucleotides are TGTGCCTGGGCCGGGACTAGCGGTATCGGGGAGCTGTTTTTT.

This clone appeared once. The rearrangement uses TRBV18 and TRBJ1-1; 7 nucleotides agree with TRBD1. This CDR3 is built from 15 residues. The ends lost 3 bases at V and 7 bases at J; junction bases unmatched: 11. Germline CDR1 is KGHSH and CDR2 is LQKENI. The CDR3 bases are TGTGCCAGCTCACCTGATGGCAGGGGGTACGATGAAGCTTTCTTT. Translation gives CASSPDGRGYDEAFF.

The gene calls are TRBV4-3 and TRBJ2-3; possibly TRBD2 for D (6 bases). In germline, CDR1 is LGHNA, CDR2 YSLEER. The CDR3 extends over 18 amino acids. V lost 0 bases and J 5 bases, leaving 21 bases between the germline ends. The CDR3 is CASSQDQWGEPCLDTQYF. The CDR3 DNA is TGCGCCAGCAGCCAAGACCAATGGGGGGAGCCTTGTTTAGATACGCAGTATTTT.

This clone turned up a few times. This sequence joins TRBV30 and TRBJ2-1; D is unresolved. Between the trimmed V and J ends, which lost 0 bases and 7 bases, there was a span of 10 bases. The CDR3 length is 13 residues. Germline V CDR1 and CDR2: GTSNPN, SVGIG (reference sequence). CDR3 protein: CAWSVGLMNEQFF. The CDR3 DNA reads TGTGCCTGGAGTGTTGGGCTTATGAATGAGCAGTTCTTC. Together with reference TRBV30 and TRBJ2-1, the CDR3 gives the full variable domain: SQTIHQWPATLVQPVGSPLSLECTVEGTSNPNLYWYRQAAGRGLQLLFYSVGIGQISSEVPQNLSASRPQDRQFILSSKKLLLSDSGFYLCAWSVGLMNEQFFGPGTRLTVL.

The genes are TRBV3-1 (or the pseudogene TRBV3-2) and TRBJ2-3; D is unclear. Germline CDR1 LGHDT, CDR2 YNNKEL (reference sequence). The germline V and J ends were trimmed by 3 bases and 6 bases, with 10 bases remaining between them. This CDR3 comprises 13 residues. This CDR3 reads CASSQIIADTQYF. CDR3 sequence (DNA): TGTGCCAGCAGCCAGATAATAGCTGATACGCAGTATTTT.

The rearrangement joins TRBV19 to TRBJ2-7; a possible D gene is TRBD2 (6 bases). The V end lost 5 bases, the J end lost 3 bases, and 17 bases lay between the germline ends. The germline gives CDR1 LNHDA, CDR2 SQIVND (reference sequence). The CDR3 covers 15 residues. The CDR3 DNA reads as TGTGCCAGTAGTCAGCGGGTTGTGGGGGTCTACGAGCAGTACTTC. This translates into CASSQRVVGVYEQYF.

This chain joins TRBV6-5 and TRBJ2-2, with TRBD2 identical over 10 bases. CDR1 is MNHEY, CDR2 SVGAGI, per germline. Trimming at V came to 4 bases and at J to 7 bases, leaving 6 bases not matched to a gene. This CDR3 comprises 15 residues. The CDR3 bases are TGTGCCAGCAGTTCTACTAGCGGGACCGGCGGGGAGCTGTTTTTT. Translated, it gives CASSSTSGTGGELFF.

This sequence joins TRBV29-1 and TRBJ1-4; TRBD1 agrees at 10 bases. The germline V gene encodes CDR1 SQVTM and CDR2 ANQGSEA. Trimming cost V 2 bases and J 5 bases; bases outside gene matches: 2. CDR3 length equals 14 residues. The chain's CDR3 is CSVESTGGNEKLFF. DNA for the CDR3: TGCAGCGTTGAATCGACAGGGGGCAATGAAAAACTGTTTTTT.

V gene TRBV6-5 combines with J gene TRBJ1-5; possible D gene TRBD1, 5 bases. CDR1 MNHEY and CDR2 SVGAGI come from the germline V gene. This CDR3 spans 15 amino acids. Trimming left V 7 bases short and J 6 bases short, with 19 bases between. The CDR3 reads CASKNTGWGGQPQHF. The DNA of the CDR3 is TGTGCCAGCAAAAATACAGGCTGGGGCGGTCAGCCCCAGCATTTT.